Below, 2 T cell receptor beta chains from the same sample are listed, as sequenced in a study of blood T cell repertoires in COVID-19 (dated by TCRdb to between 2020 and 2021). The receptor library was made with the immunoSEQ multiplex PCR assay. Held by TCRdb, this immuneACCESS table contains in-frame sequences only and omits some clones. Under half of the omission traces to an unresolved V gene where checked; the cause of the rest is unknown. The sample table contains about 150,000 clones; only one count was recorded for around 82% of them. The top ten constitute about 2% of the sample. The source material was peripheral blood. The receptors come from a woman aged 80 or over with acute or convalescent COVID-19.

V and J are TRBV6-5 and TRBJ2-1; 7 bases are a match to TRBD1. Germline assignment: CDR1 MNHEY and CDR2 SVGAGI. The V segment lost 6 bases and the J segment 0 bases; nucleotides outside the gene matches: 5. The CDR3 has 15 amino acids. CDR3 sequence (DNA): TGTGCCAGCAGCTCGCCAGGGGGCTCCTACAATGAGCAGTTCTTC. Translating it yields CASSSPGGSYNEQFF.

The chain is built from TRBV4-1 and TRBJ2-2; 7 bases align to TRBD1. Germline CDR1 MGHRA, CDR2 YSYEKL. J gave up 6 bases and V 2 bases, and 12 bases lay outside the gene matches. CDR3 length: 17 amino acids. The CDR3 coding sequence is TGCGCCAGCAGCCAACGTTTCCGGACAGGAGGCGCCGGGGAGCTGTTTTTT. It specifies CASSQRFRTGGAGELFF.